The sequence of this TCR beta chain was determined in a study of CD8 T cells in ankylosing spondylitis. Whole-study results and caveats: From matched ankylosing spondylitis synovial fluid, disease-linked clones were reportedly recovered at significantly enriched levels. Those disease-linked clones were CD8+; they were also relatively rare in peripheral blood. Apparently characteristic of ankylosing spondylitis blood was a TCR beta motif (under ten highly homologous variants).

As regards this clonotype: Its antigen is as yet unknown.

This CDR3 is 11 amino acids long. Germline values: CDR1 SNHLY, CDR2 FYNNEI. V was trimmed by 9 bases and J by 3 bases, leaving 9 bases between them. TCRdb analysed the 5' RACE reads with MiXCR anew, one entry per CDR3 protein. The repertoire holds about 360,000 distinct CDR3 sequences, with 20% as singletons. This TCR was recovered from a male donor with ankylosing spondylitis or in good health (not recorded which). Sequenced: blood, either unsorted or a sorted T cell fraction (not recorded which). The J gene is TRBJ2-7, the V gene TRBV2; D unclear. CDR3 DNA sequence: TGTGCCAGAAGATCCGGCTACGAGCAGTACTTC. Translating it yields CARRSGYEQYF.